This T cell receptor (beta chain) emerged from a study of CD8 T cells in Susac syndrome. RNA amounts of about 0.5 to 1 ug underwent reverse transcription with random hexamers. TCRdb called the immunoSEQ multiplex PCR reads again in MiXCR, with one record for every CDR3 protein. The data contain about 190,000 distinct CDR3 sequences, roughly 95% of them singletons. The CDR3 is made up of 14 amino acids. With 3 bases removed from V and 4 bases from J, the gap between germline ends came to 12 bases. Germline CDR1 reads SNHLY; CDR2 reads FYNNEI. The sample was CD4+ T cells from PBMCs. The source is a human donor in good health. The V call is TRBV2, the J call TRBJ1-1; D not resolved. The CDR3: CASSEEGYGTEAFF. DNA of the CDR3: TGTGCCAGCAGTGAGGAAGGGTACGGCACTGAAGCTTTCTTT.